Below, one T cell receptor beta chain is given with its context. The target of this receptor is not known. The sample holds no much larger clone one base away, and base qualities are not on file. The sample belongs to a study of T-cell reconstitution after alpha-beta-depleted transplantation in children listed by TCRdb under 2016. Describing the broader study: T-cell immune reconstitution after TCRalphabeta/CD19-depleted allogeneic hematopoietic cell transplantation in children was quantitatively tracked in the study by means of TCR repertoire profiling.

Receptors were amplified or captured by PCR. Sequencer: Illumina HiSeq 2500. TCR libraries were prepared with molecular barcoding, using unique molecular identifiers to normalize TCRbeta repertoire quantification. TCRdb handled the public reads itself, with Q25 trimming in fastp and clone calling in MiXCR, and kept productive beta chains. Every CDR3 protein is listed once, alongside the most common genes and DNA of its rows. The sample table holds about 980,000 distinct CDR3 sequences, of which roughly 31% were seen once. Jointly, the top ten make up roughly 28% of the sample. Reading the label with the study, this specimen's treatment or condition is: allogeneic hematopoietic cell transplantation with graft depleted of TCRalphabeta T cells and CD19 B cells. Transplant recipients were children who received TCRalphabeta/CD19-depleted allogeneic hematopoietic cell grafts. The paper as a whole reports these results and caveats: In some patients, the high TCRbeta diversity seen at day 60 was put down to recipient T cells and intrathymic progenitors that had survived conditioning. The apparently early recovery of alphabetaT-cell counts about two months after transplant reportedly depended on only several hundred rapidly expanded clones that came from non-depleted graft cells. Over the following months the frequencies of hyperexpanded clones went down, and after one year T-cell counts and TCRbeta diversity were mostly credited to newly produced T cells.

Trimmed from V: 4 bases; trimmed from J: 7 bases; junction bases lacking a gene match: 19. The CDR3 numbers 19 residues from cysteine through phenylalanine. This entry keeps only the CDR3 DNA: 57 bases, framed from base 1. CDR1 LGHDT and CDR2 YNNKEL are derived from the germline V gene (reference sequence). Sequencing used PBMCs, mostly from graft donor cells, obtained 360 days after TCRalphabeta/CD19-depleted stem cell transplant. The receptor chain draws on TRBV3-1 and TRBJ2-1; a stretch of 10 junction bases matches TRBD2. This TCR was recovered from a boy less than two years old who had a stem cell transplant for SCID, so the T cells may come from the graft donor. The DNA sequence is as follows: TGTGCCAGCAGCCCCTCCCGGGCTAGCGGGGGAATTCGATTTAATGAGCAGTTCTTC. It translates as CASSPSRASGGIRFNEQFF.